These 15 T cell receptor beta chains were sequenced from one sample in a study of beta chain features in type 1 diabetes. Antigens of these TCRs are unknown. Study-wide results and caveats: The study found moderately but significantly shorter TCRB CDR3s in all four CD4+ subsets of Type 1 diabetes patients.

All of the isolated RNA was reverse transcribed, so expressed TCRB transcripts were sequenced. This table comes from immunoSEQ multiplex PCR, and its TCRdb copy is limited to in-frame clones, with some not included. The sample shows about 280,000 clones, approximately 15% of them seen only once. The specimen was naive CD4+ T cells from blood. The receptors originated from a young man with type 1 diabetes.

This clone was detected a few times. The chain combines TRBV7-9 with TRBJ2-1; 7 bases are shared with TRBD2. The CDR3 extends over 15 amino acids. Germline assignment: CDR1 SEHNR and CDR2 FQNEAQ (reference sequence). V was pared by 2 bases and J by 1 base, with 2 bases of the junction left unmatched. As DNA, the CDR3 is TGTGCCAGCAGCTTATTCGGGGGGTCCTACAATGAGCAGTTCTTC. Its protein is CASSLFGGSYNEQFF.

In its sample, this clone was seen a few times. The genes are TRBV29-1 and TRBJ1-1; D gene uncertain. From germline, CDR1 is SQVTM and CDR2 ANQGSEA. Trimming stripped 4 bases from V and 3 bases from J, with 9 bases between. This CDR3 comprises 12 residues. CDR3 residues: CSVGYVDTEAFF. The DNA for the CDR3 is TGCAGCGTTGGGTACGTAGACACTGAAGCTTTCTTT.

As to this clone: Other DNA sequences in this specimen translate into the identical CDR3. V and J are TRBV18 and TRBJ2-2, with D possibly being TRBD1 (5 bases). This CDR3 has 14 residues. V was shortened by 1 base and J by 5 bases, with 8 bases between the two germline ends. Germline lookup yields CDR1 KGHSH and CDR2 LQKENI. CDR3 in DNA: TGTGCCAGCTCACCACGGCAGGGAACCGGGGAGCTGTTTTTT. This sequence encodes CASSPRQGTGELFF.

This sequence joins TRBV28 and TRBJ2-1; the D gene is possibly TRBD1 (6 bases). Germline V gene data show CDR1 as MDHEN and CDR2 as SYDVKM. The CDR3 consists of 19 residues. Trimming took 2 bases from V and 0 from J, leaving 20 bases between them. The CDR3 protein is CASSLIGRGPSASYNEQFF. The CDR3 coding sequence is TGTGCCAGCAGTTTAATCGGCAGGGGCCCCTCAGCCTCCTACAATGAGCAGTTCTTC.

The V and J genes are TRBV7-9 and TRBJ2-2, with TRBD1 as a possible D gene (5 bases). Germline values: CDR1 SEHNR, CDR2 FQNEAQ (reference sequence). V lost 5 bases, J lost 2 bases, and 6 bases lay in between. This CDR3 contains 13 residues. CDR3 nucleotide sequence: TGTGCCAGCAGCGACAGAAACACCGGGGAGCTGTTTTTT. Translated, it gives CASSDRNTGELFF.

The chain links TRBV18 to TRBJ2-7; D is possibly TRBD2 (5 bases). In germline, CDR1 is KGHSH, CDR2 LQKENI. V lost 3 bases, J lost 0 bases, and 12 bases lay in between. The CDR3 is 15 residues long. Here the CDR3 DNA reads TGTGCCAGCTCACCTCGGCGGGCAAGCTCCTACGAGCAGTACTTC. As protein: CASSPRRASSYEQYF.

V and J are TRBV11-2 and TRBJ2-7; possibly TRBD1 for D (6 bases). This CDR3 contains 16 residues. The germline V gene encodes CDR1 SGHAT and CDR2 FQNNGV. V was trimmed by 0 bases and J by 3 bases, leaving 15 bases between them. The CDR3 sequence: CASSLDRGRGHYEQYF. CDR3 bases: TGTGCCAGCAGCTTAGATCGGGGCAGGGGACACTACGAGCAGTACTTC.

This clone turned up a few times. J is TRBJ2-4 and V is TRBV5-8; D uncertain. Germline V gene data show CDR1 as SGHTS and CDR2 as YDEGEE. V lost 1 base, J lost 1 base, and 15 bases lay in between. There are 17 residues in the CDR3. The CDR3, as DNA: TGTGCCAGCAGCTTGAGGAGCCCTTCTTGGGCCAAAAACATTCAGTACTTC. Amino acids: CASSLRSPSWAKNIQYF. Complete variable domain (other parts from reference TRBV5-8 and TRBJ2-4): EAGVTQSPTHLIKTRGQQATLRCSPISGHTSVYWYQQALGLGLQFLLWYDEGEERNRGNFPPRFSGRQFPNYSSELNVNALELEDSALYLCASSLRSPSWAKNIQYFGAGTRLSVL.

This clone appeared a few times. The chain is built from TRBV5-1 and TRBJ1-4; TRBD1 aligns across 9 bases. Germline V lookup: CDR1 SGHRS, CDR2 YFSETQ. The trim removed 4 bases at V and 7 bases at J, leaving 17 bases unmatched. The CDR3 spans 18 residues. The CDR3, as DNA: TGCGCCAGCAGCCCCAACACAGGGGGCGGCGTTTTTGGTGAAAAACTGTTTTTT. Its translation: CASSPNTGGGVFGEKLFF. Combining the CDR3 with reference TRBV5-1 and TRBJ1-4 gives the whole variable domain KAGVTQTPRYLIKTRGQQVTLSCSPISGHRSVSWYQQTPGQGLQFLFEYFSETQRNKGNFPGRFSGRQFSNSRSEMNVSTLELGDSALYLCASSPNTGGGVFGEKLFFGSGTQLSVL.

J is TRBJ2-7 and V is TRBV7-9; TRBD2 agrees at 9 bases. The germline V gene has CDR1 SEHNR and CDR2 FQNEAQ (reference sequence). This CDR3 comprises 13 residues. V was clipped by 3 bases and J by 6 bases; unmatched bases: 3. DNA of the CDR3: TGTGCCAGCAGCTTGGGACTAGCCGGCGAGCAGTACTTC. Its protein is CASSLGLAGEQYF.

This rearrangement joins TRBV19 to TRBJ1-5; D ambiguous. Trimming shortened V by 9 bases and J by 11 bases, and 14 bases separated the two germline ends. Germline V gene sequence: CDR1 LNHDA, CDR2 SQIVND (reference sequence). CDR3 size: 11 residues. CDR3 sequence reads: CASTFAGAQHF. The CDR3 DNA is TGTGCCAGCACGTTCGCGGGAGCCCAGCATTTT.

The V and J genes are TRBV28 and TRBJ2-7, with 15 bases lining up with TRBD2. The CDR3 is 20 amino acids. After removal of 5 bases from V and 0 bases from J, the junction contained 14 bases not matched to a gene. Germline CDR1 reads MDHEN; CDR2 reads SYDVKM. CDR3: CASSLTTGTSGRKVSYEQYF. The CDR3 nucleotides are TGTGCCAGCAGTCTTACCACCGGGACTAGCGGGAGGAAGGTCTCCTACGAGCAGTACTTC.

In this sample, this clone turned up a few times. The chain combines TRBV18 with TRBJ1-1; no firm D call. This CDR3 contains 12 residues. V lost 5 bases to trimming and J lost 4 bases, with 8 bases between them. Germline V gene data show CDR1 as KGHSH and CDR2 as LQKENI. CDR3: CASSLWLTEAFF. CDR3 nucleotides: TGTGCCAGCTCATTGTGGCTCACTGAAGCTTTCTTT.

The CDR3 DNA reads TGTGCCAGCAGTCTCGCCGAGCCGGGGACTGAAGCTTTCTTT. Translating it yields CASSLAEPGTEAFF. The rearrangement uses TRBV6-5 and TRBJ1-1, with D uncertain. Per germline, CDR1 MNHEY and CDR2 SVGAGI. This CDR3 is built from 14 residues. V was shortened by 5 bases and J by 5 bases, with 15 bases between the two germline ends.

This clone has only a few counts. The chain carries TRBV4-3 and TRBJ1-5, with D unclear. Looked up from germline, CDR1 is LGHNA and CDR2 is YSLEER. There are 16 residues in the CDR3. The germline V and J ends were trimmed by 0 bases and 0 bases, with 9 bases remaining between them. CDR3 DNA sequence: TGCGCCAGCAGCCAAGATGCGGGTCTTAGCAATCAGCCCCAGCATTTT. This encodes CASSQDAGLSNQPQHF.